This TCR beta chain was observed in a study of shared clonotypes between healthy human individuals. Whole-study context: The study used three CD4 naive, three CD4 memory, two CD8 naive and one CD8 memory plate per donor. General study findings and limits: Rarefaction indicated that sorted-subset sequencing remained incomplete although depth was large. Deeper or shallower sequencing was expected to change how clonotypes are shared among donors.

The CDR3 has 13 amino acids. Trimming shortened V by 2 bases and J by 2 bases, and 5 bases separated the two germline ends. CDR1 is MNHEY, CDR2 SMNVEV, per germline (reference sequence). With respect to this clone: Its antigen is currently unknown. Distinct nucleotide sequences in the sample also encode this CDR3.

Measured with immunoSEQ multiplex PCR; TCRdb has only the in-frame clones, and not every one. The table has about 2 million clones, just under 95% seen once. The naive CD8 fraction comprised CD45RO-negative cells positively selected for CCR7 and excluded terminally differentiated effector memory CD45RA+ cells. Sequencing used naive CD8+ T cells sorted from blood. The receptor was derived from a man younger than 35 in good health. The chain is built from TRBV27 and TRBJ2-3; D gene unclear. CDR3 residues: CASSLSSTDTQYF. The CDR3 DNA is TGTGCCAGCAGTTTAAGCTCCACAGATACGCAGTATTTT.